These T cell receptor beta chains were read from a single sample in a study of PD-1 blockade in classical Hodgkin lymphoma. Measured with immunoSEQ multiplex PCR; TCRdb has only the in-frame clones, and not every one. The sample records about 10,000 clones, more than 85% being singletons. The sample consisted of CD8+ T cells from blood. The receptors here all came from a human donor with classical Hodgkin lymphoma. Each CDR3 is given with its conserved first and last residue. Each record gives: V gene, clone size, J gene, CDR3 length, D gene, CDR3 DNA, CDR3 protein. D genes are given only for firm matches. Expanded clones get a size class; other rows say once, few or many, or leave the size out.

v_call: TRBV6-6
clone_size: NA
j_call: TRBJ2-7
cdr3_length: 14
d_call: NA
cdr3_nt: TGTGCCAGCAGTTACTTCCCCGGCTCCTACGAGCAGTACTTC
cdr3_aa: CASSYFPGSYEQYF

v_call: TRBV4-1
clone_size: NA
j_call: TRBJ2-7
cdr3_length: 13
d_call: NA
cdr3_nt: TGCGCCAGCAGCCAACCGGGTGTTAGTGAGCAGTACTTC
cdr3_aa: CASSQPGVSEQYF

v_call: TRBV27
clone_size: NA
j_call: TRBJ1-1
cdr3_length: 15
d_call: NA
cdr3_nt: TGTGCCAGCAGCCCACGGACTGGGGGGACAACTGAAGCTTTCTTT
cdr3_aa: CASSPRTGGTTEAFF

v_call: TRBV19
clone_size: NA
j_call: TRBJ1-2
cdr3_length: 14
d_call: NA
cdr3_nt: TGTGCCAGTAGTTGGAGGGGTTCTAGCTATGGCTACACCTTC
cdr3_aa: CASSWRGSSYGYTF

v_call: TRBV5-1
clone_size: NA
j_call: TRBJ2-3
cdr3_length: 15
d_call: NA
cdr3_nt: TGCGCCAGCAGCTTGGAACAGCTATCCACAGATACGCAGTATTTT
cdr3_aa: CASSLEQLSTDTQYF

v_call: TRBV5-1
clone_size: NA
j_call: TRBJ2-1
cdr3_length: 16
d_call: TRBD1
cdr3_nt: TGCGCCAGCAGCTTGGAACAGGGGGCCTCCTACAATGAGCAGTTCTTC
cdr3_aa: CASSLEQGASYNEQFF

v_call: TRBV5-5
clone_size: NA
j_call: TRBJ1-1
cdr3_length: 12
d_call: TRBD1
cdr3_nt: TGTGCCAGCAGCTTTGGGACAGGCGAAGCTTTCTTT
cdr3_aa: CASSFGTGEAFF

v_call: TRBV21-1
clone_size: NA
j_call: TRBJ1-2
cdr3_length: 16
d_call: NA
cdr3_nt: TGTGCCAGCAGCAAAGGAGGGCGGGGGCGTTTTAATGGCTACACCTTC
cdr3_aa: CASSKGGRGRFNGYTF

v_call: TRBV10-3
clone_size: few
j_call: TRBJ1-5
cdr3_length: 12
d_call: NA
cdr3_nt: TGTGCCATCAGGCACCCGAATCAGCCCCAGCATTTT
cdr3_aa: CAIRHPNQPQHF

v_call: TRBV30
clone_size: NA
j_call: TRBJ2-7
cdr3_length: 17
d_call: NA
cdr3_nt: TGTGCCTGGAGTTTGGGACCCTCACAGAGTCGATTCTACGAGCAGTACTTC
cdr3_aa: CAWSLGPSQSRFYEQYF

v_call: TRBV4-3
clone_size: once
j_call: TRBJ1-4
cdr3_length: 15
d_call: NA
cdr3_nt: TGCGCCAGCAGCCGAGTAAGGTCGGAAGGTGAAAAACTGTTTTTT
cdr3_aa: CASSRVRSEGEKLFF

v_call: TRBV15
clone_size: NA
j_call: TRBJ2-2
cdr3_length: 20
d_call: TRBD2
cdr3_nt: TGTGCCACCAGCAGAGATCAAACAACTAGCGGGAGGGTGAACACCGGGGAGCTGTTTTTT
cdr3_aa: CATSRDQTTSGRVNTGELFF

v_call: TRBV5-6
clone_size: NA
j_call: TRBJ1-1
cdr3_length: 13
d_call: NA
cdr3_nt: TGTGCCAGCAGTTGGACAGCGAACACTGAAGCTTTCTTT
cdr3_aa: CASSWTANTEAFF

v_call: TRBV10-3
clone_size: NA
j_call: TRBJ2-1
cdr3_length: 15
d_call: TRBD2
cdr3_nt: TGTGCCATCAGGGCCGGGACTAGCAATTTCGATGAGCAGTTCTTC
cdr3_aa: CAIRAGTSNFDEQFF

v_call: TRBV19
clone_size: NA
j_call: TRBJ2-1
cdr3_length: 15
d_call: NA
cdr3_nt: TGTGCCAGTAGTGTCCTCCCGTCGCGGGGCGATGAGCAGTTCTTC
cdr3_aa: CASSVLPSRGDEQFF

v_call: TRBV6-1
clone_size: few
j_call: TRBJ1-5
cdr3_length: 12
d_call: NA
cdr3_nt: TGTGCCAGCAGTTCGGAGGTTCAGCCCCAGCATTTT
cdr3_aa: CASSSEVQPQHF

v_call: TRBV23-1
clone_size: NA
j_call: TRBJ2-3
cdr3_length: 19
d_call: NA
cdr3_nt: TGCGCCAGCAGTCCCCGGGTGCAGGGAAGCTCAGCACACACAGATACGCAGTATTTT
cdr3_aa: CASSPRVQGSSAHTDTQYF

v_call: TRBV27
clone_size: NA
j_call: TRBJ2-7
cdr3_length: 15
d_call: NA
cdr3_nt: TGTGCCAGCAGCAAAGGACGATTATTCTCCTACGAGCAGTACTTC
cdr3_aa: CASSKGRLFSYEQYF

v_call: TRBV4-1
clone_size: NA
j_call: TRBJ1-5
cdr3_length: 13
d_call: NA
cdr3_nt: TGCGCCAGCAGCCAAGATTGGGAGCAGCCCCAGCATTTT
cdr3_aa: CASSQDWEQPQHF

v_call: TRBV5-1
clone_size: NA
j_call: TRBJ2-6
cdr3_length: 15
d_call: NA
cdr3_nt: TGCGCCAGCAGCGAGGCACGGATCGGGGCCAACGTCCTGACTTTC
cdr3_aa: CASSEARIGANVLTF

v_call: TRBV7-9
clone_size: NA
j_call: TRBJ1-2
cdr3_length: 12
d_call: NA
cdr3_nt: TGTGCCAGCAGCTTAGGAGGGGAGGGCTACACCTTC
cdr3_aa: CASSLGGEGYTF

v_call: TRBV27
clone_size: NA
j_call: TRBJ2-1
cdr3_length: 11
d_call: NA
cdr3_nt: TGTGCCACCCTAGGGGGGAATGAGCAGTTCTTC
cdr3_aa: CATLGGNEQFF

v_call: TRBV4-1
clone_size: NA
j_call: TRBJ1-5
cdr3_length: 14
d_call: NA
cdr3_nt: TGCGCCAGCAGCCACACGGAAAGCAATCAGCCCCAGCATTTT
cdr3_aa: CASSHTESNQPQHF

v_call: TRBV27
clone_size: NA
j_call: TRBJ2-7
cdr3_length: 15
d_call: NA
cdr3_nt: TGTGCCAGCAGTCTCGGACAGCATCCCACCTACGAGCAGTACTTC
cdr3_aa: CASSLGQHPTYEQYF

v_call: TRBV7-9
clone_size: NA
j_call: TRBJ2-7
cdr3_length: 16
d_call: NA
cdr3_nt: TGTGCCAGCAGCTTACTCCGGGCAGGTGTCCCCTACGAGCAGTACTTC
cdr3_aa: CASSLLRAGVPYEQYF

v_call: TRBV11-2
clone_size: NA
j_call: TRBJ1-1
cdr3_length: 19
d_call: TRBD1
cdr3_nt: TGTGCCAGCAGCTTATGGGACCGGGACAGGGGGCAGAGTTCCACTGAAGCTTTCTTT
cdr3_aa: CASSLWDRDRGQSSTEAFF

v_call: TRBV5-5
clone_size: NA
j_call: TRBJ2-7
cdr3_length: 12
d_call: NA
cdr3_nt: TGTGCCAGCAGCCCTGGGGAGGACGAGCAGTACTTC
cdr3_aa: CASSPGEDEQYF

v_call: TRBV7-9
clone_size: NA
j_call: TRBJ2-5
cdr3_length: 16
d_call: NA
cdr3_nt: TGTGCCAGCAGCGACGGACCTTTAGGGGCGGGAGAGACCCAGTACTTC
cdr3_aa: CASSDGPLGAGETQYF

v_call: TRBV27
clone_size: NA
j_call: TRBJ2-7
cdr3_length: 14
d_call: TRBD2
cdr3_nt: TGTGCCAGCAGTATGGGACTAGCGGGAGGCGAGCAGTACTTC
cdr3_aa: CASSMGLAGGEQYF

v_call: TRBV4-1
clone_size: NA
j_call: TRBJ1-1
cdr3_length: 14
d_call: NA
cdr3_nt: TGCGCCAGCAGCCAAGATGCAGGAGGGGGTGAAGCTTTCTTT
cdr3_aa: CASSQDAGGGEAFF

v_call: TRBV15
clone_size: NA
j_call: TRBJ1-2
cdr3_length: 15
d_call: TRBD1
cdr3_nt: TGTGCCACCAGCGGACAGGGGGTTCGGAACTATGGCTACACCTTC
cdr3_aa: CATSGQGVRNYGYTF

v_call: TRBV2
clone_size: NA
j_call: TRBJ2-5
cdr3_length: 13
d_call: NA
cdr3_nt: TGTGCCAGCAGTGAAGAAGGGGCGGAGACCCAGTACTTC
cdr3_aa: CASSEEGAETQYF

v_call: TRBV4-1
clone_size: NA
j_call: TRBJ1-5
cdr3_length: 16
d_call: NA
cdr3_nt: TGCGCCAGCAGCCAAGAAGGCCTGAATAGCAATCAGCCCCAGCATTTT
cdr3_aa: CASSQEGLNSNQPQHF

v_call: TRBV15
clone_size: NA
j_call: TRBJ1-2
cdr3_length: 16
d_call: TRBD1
cdr3_nt: TGTGCCACCAGCAGAGATGACAGGGACCTGCCAGGGGGCTACACCTTC
cdr3_aa: CATSRDDRDLPGGYTF

v_call: TRBV11-2
clone_size: NA
j_call: TRBJ2-7
cdr3_length: 16
d_call: TRBD2
cdr3_nt: TGTGCCAGCAGCCCACTAGCGGGAGGGGCCCAAACGGGGCAGTACTTC
cdr3_aa: CASSPLAGGAQTGQYF

v_call: TRBV7-8
clone_size: NA
j_call: TRBJ1-6
cdr3_length: 14
d_call: NA
cdr3_nt: TGTGCCAGCAGCTTAGGGGTTCTAGGATCACCCCTCCACTTT
cdr3_aa: CASSLGVLGSPLHF

v_call: TRBV5-6
clone_size: NA
j_call: TRBJ1-2
cdr3_length: 12
d_call: NA
cdr3_nt: TGTGCCAGCAGCTTCCCTAACTATGGCTACACCTTC
cdr3_aa: CASSFPNYGYTF

v_call: TRBV5-6
clone_size: NA
j_call: TRBJ1-1
cdr3_length: 13
d_call: NA
cdr3_nt: TGTGCCAGCAGCTACGGCCTGCTCGCTGAAGCTTTCTTT
cdr3_aa: CASSYGLLAEAFF

v_call: TRBV30
clone_size: NA
j_call: TRBJ1-1
cdr3_length: 14
d_call: NA
cdr3_nt: TGTGCCTGGAGCGCAGGGGTAGGGCACACTGAAGCTTTCTTT
cdr3_aa: CAWSAGVGHTEAFF

v_call: TRBV5-1
clone_size: NA
j_call: TRBJ2-1
cdr3_length: 13
d_call: NA
cdr3_nt: TGCGCCAGCAGCTTAAGGGTTTCCAATGAGCAGTTCTTC
cdr3_aa: CASSLRVSNEQFF

v_call: TRBV19
clone_size: NA
j_call: TRBJ1-5
cdr3_length: 16
d_call: NA
cdr3_nt: TGTGCCAGTAGTGCCTCGTCCCTACAGGGTGGTCAGCCCCAGCATTTT
cdr3_aa: CASSASSLQGGQPQHF

v_call: TRBV30
clone_size: NA
j_call: TRBJ1-6
cdr3_length: 13
d_call: NA
cdr3_nt: TGTGCCTGGAGTTCATCCTATAATTCACCCCTCCACTTT
cdr3_aa: CAWSSSYNSPLHF

v_call: TRBV29-1
clone_size: NA
j_call: TRBJ2-7
cdr3_length: 16
d_call: TRBD2
cdr3_nt: TGCAGCGTTGAAGATAAAGCGGGGGGCTTCGACGACGAGCAGTACTTC
cdr3_aa: CSVEDKAGGFDDEQYF

v_call: TRBV13
clone_size: NA
j_call: TRBJ1-6
cdr3_length: 14
d_call: NA
cdr3_nt: TGTGCCAGCACCCCTTCTCCAATAGGATCACCCCTCCACTTT
cdr3_aa: CASTPSPIGSPLHF

v_call: TRBV27
clone_size: NA
j_call: TRBJ2-7
cdr3_length: 13
d_call: NA
cdr3_nt: TGTGCCAGCAGTTCCGGGACGCACTTCGAGCAGTACTTC
cdr3_aa: CASSSGTHFEQYF

v_call: TRBV28
clone_size: once
j_call: TRBJ1-2
cdr3_length: 13
d_call: TRBD1
cdr3_nt: TGTGCCAGCGAGGACAGGGACGACTATGGCTACACCTTC
cdr3_aa: CASEDRDDYGYTF

v_call: TRBV6-1
clone_size: NA
j_call: TRBJ2-2
cdr3_length: 13
d_call: NA
cdr3_nt: TGTGCCAGCAGTTTTACGAACACCGGGGAGCTGTTTTTT
cdr3_aa: CASSFTNTGELFF

v_call: TRBV5-8
clone_size: NA
j_call: TRBJ2-1
cdr3_length: 11
d_call: NA
cdr3_nt: TGTGCCAGCAGCCGGGGGAGGGGGCGGCTCTTC
cdr3_aa: CASSRGRGRLF

v_call: TRBV1
clone_size: once
j_call: TRBJ2-7
cdr3_length: 17
d_call: NA
cdr3_nt: TGCACCAGCAGCCAAGAAAGTAATGCGGGAGGGCCAAATGAGCAGTACTTC
cdr3_aa: CTSSQESNAGGPNEQYF

v_call: TRBV7-8
clone_size: NA
j_call: TRBJ2-3
cdr3_length: 15
d_call: NA
cdr3_nt: TGTGCCAGCGACCAACGGGTGACGGGCGCAGATACGCAGTATTTT
cdr3_aa: CASDQRVTGADTQYF

v_call: TRBV19
clone_size: NA
j_call: TRBJ2-1
cdr3_length: 15
d_call: TRBD2
cdr3_nt: TGTGCCAGTACCGCATTAGCGGGAGTCTACAATGAGCAGTTCTTC
cdr3_aa: CASTALAGVYNEQFF

v_call: TRBV7-9
clone_size: NA
j_call: TRBJ1-2
cdr3_length: 11
d_call: NA
cdr3_nt: TGTGCCAGCAGCTGGGGTGAGGTAGACACCTTC
cdr3_aa: CASSWGEVDTF

v_call: TRBV4-3
clone_size: NA
j_call: TRBJ2-7
cdr3_length: 15
d_call: NA
cdr3_nt: TGCGCCAGCAGCCAAGATGATGGGAGCTCCTACGAGCAGTACTTC
cdr3_aa: CASSQDDGSSYEQYF

v_call: TRBV27
clone_size: NA
j_call: TRBJ2-7
cdr3_length: 14
d_call: NA
cdr3_nt: TGTGCCAGCAGTCCCCGGACAGCCAGTTACGAGCAGTACTTC
cdr3_aa: CASSPRTASYEQYF

v_call: TRBV4-2
clone_size: NA
j_call: TRBJ2-7
cdr3_length: 16
d_call: TRBD2
cdr3_nt: TGTGCCAGCAGCCAAGATGCGGCTAGCGGCTCCTACGAGCAGTACTTC
cdr3_aa: CASSQDAASGSYEQYF